The TCR beta chain under discussion was sequenced for a study of control samples from healthy donors and cancer patients. CDR3 size: 13 residues. The germline V gene encodes CDR1 SGDLS and CDR2 YYNGEE. Trimming took 3 bases from V and 3 from J, leaving 10 bases between them. TCRdb keeps only in-frame clones here, not all; method: immunoSEQ multiplex PCR. The sample consists of about 130,000 clones, just under 95% of them appearing once. Sequencing was carried out using PBMCs. V is TRBV9 and J is TRBJ2-7; D might be TRBD1 (6 bases). The receptor's source is a man in his 60s with colorectal cancer. DNA for the CDR3: TGTGCCAGCAGCGCTCCAGGGGTCTACGAGCAGTACTTC. It yields the protein CASSAPGVYEQYF.